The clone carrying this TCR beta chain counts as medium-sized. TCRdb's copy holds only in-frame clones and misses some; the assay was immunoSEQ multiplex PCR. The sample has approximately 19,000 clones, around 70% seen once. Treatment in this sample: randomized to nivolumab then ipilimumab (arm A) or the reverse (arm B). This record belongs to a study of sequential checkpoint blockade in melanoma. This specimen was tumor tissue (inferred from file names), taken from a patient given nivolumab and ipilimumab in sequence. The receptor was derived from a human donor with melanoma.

The CDR3 DNA is TGTGCCAGCAGTTCCCGGACAGGATTGAACACTGAAGCTTTCTTT. Translation gives CASSSRTGLNTEAFF. The chain carries TRBV27 and TRBJ1-1; 7 nucleotides agree with TRBD1. J gave up 0 bases and V 4 bases, and 5 bases lay outside the gene matches. CDR3 length: 15 amino acids. Germline values: CDR1 MNHEY, CDR2 SMNVEV (reference sequence).